The clone carrying this T cell receptor beta chain was counted only a few times. The antigen remains unidentified. Absent ophthalmopathy progression within 18 months defined stable Graves' hyperthyroidism. Using RNA transcripts as the source, TCR beta CDR3 regions were amplified. In the first-round RT-PCR of the TCR CDR3, the HTBI primer set was used. TCRdb processed the multiplex PCR reads anew with MiXCR; each CDR3 protein has one entry. The data contain about 690,000 distinct CDR3 sequences, roughly a sixth of them singletons. The data are from a study of T cells in Graves' hyperthyroidism and ophthalmopathy. Study overall: Upon initial diagnosis and before any treatment, peripheral blood was collected. Findings and caveats of the study: Separation of ophthalmopathy from stable hyperthyroidism was achieved by a 13 V-J model. Ophthalmopathy got predicted by the model a median around six months before its onset.

V was clipped by 6 bases and J by 2 bases, with 16 bases between them. Germline CDR1 MDHEN, CDR2 SYDVKM. The CDR3 runs to 15 residues. This TCR came from a man aged 45-65 years with Graves' hyperthyroidism. The chain employs TRBV28 and TRBJ1-2; a weak D match, TRBD1 (5 bases). The sequenced sample consisted of blood. The CDR3 spells CASRFPGRMNYGYTF. The CDR3, as DNA: TGTGCCAGCAGGTTCCCGGGACGGATGAACTATGGCTACACCTTC.